This TCR beta chain stems from a study of cytomegalovirus exposure and HLA in healthy donors. Study as a whole: Inside one of the first data releases sat around 77 million unique TCRs taken from HLA-typed donors.

After removal of 3 bases from V and 2 bases from J, the junction contained 9 bases not matched to a gene. The CDR3 extends over 18 amino acids. Germline CDR1 SEHNR, CDR2 FQNEAQ (reference sequence). The PCR employed 60 Vbeta primers together with 13 Jbeta primers. The repertoire was sequenced with immunoSEQ multiplex PCR; TCRdb's copy has only in-frame clones and lacks some. This repertoire shows about 150,000 clones, under 70% found once; its top ten account for about 3%. The source is a woman younger than 45 in good health and CMV-seropositive. Sequencing was carried out using PBMCs. V and J are TRBV7-9 and TRBJ2-3; 12 bases match TRBD2. The CDR3, as DNA: TGTGCCAGCAGCTTTGGGGGACTAGCGGGCCCCGTCACAGATACGCAGTATTTT. Translated: CASSFGGLAGPVTDTQYF.